These 18 T cell receptor beta chains originate from one sample sequenced in a study of T cell responses to AZD1222 COVID-19 vaccine. TCRdb keeps only in-frame clones here, not all; method: immunoSEQ multiplex PCR. The sample includes about 140,000 clones, about 90% of them seen just once. The starting material was peripheral blood, obtained 28 days after the second AZD1222 dose. These receptors came from an adult who received the AZD1222 COVID-19 vaccine.

V and J are TRBV9 and TRBJ2-7, with 11 bases that match TRBD2. The CDR3 is made up of 16 amino acids. From germline, CDR1 is SGDLS and CDR2 YYNGEE. Trimming took 0 bases from V and 6 from J; bases not matched to a gene: 8. CDR3 DNA sequence: TGTGCCAGCAGCGTAGATTTTAGCGGGGGGGCCTCCGAGCAGTACTTC. Translating it yields CASSVDFSGGASEQYF.

The rearrangement uses TRBV29-1 and TRBJ1-1, with 9 bases fitting TRBD1. The length of the CDR3 is 12 residues. V lost 6 bases and J lost 3; bases outside the gene matches: 2. The V gene's germline CDR1 is SQVTM and CDR2 ANQGSEA. The CDR3 sequence: CSVWTGDTEAFF. DNA of the CDR3: TGCAGCGTGTGGACAGGGGACACTGAAGCTTTCTTT.

As DNA, the CDR3 is TGTGCCAGCAGTTACTCAAGGAACGCGGGCAGTGATGAAGCTTTCTTT. Translation: CASSYSRNAGSDEAFF. The chain employs TRBV6-5 and TRBJ1-1, with unresolved D. This CDR3 is built from 16 residues. The V gene's germline CDR1 is MNHEY and CDR2 SVGAGI. V was cut by 0 bases and J by 7 bases, with 18 bases left in between.

The gene calls are TRBV21-1 and TRBJ1-1. TRBV21-1 is designated a pseudogene. The CDR3 length is 12 residues. For the CDR3, the DNA is TGTGCCAGCAGCAAACCCCCCCCATCGGCTTTCTTT. As protein: CASSKPPPSAFF.

CDR3 residues: CASSATGVNTYEQYF. The DNA for the CDR3 is TGTGCCAGCAGCGCGACAGGGGTCAACACCTACGAGCAGTACTTC. This chain connects TRBV9 to TRBJ2-7, with TRBD1 identical over 8 bases. The CDR3 extends over 15 amino acids. Germline V lookup: CDR1 SGDLS, CDR2 YYNGEE. V gave up 3 bases and J gave up 2 bases; unmatched junction bases: 7.

The chain uses TRBV24-1 and TRBJ2-7; D is ambiguous. Trimming left V 6 bases short and J 2 bases short, with 13 bases between. Germline values: CDR1 KGHDR, CDR2 SFDVKD. The CDR3 has 14 amino acids. CDR3 nucleotides: TGTGCCACCAGTAGGAAGGATAGAGCCTACGAGCAGTACTTC. It is translated as CATSRKDRAYEQYF.

The chain couples TRBV10-3 to TRBJ2-1; 8 nucleotides align to TRBD1. J lost 9 bases, V lost 10 bases, and 5 bases had no gene match. This CDR3 is 11 amino acids long. CDR1 and CDR2 (germline): ENHRY, SYGVKD. The CDR3 is CATGQESEQFF. The DNA for the CDR3 is TGTGCCACGGGACAGGAGAGTGAGCAGTTCTTC.

The chain carries TRBV10-3 and TRBJ2-1; a weak D match, TRBD1 (5 bases). The length of the CDR3 is 13 residues. V lost 6 bases, J lost 6 bases, and 12 bases lay in between. Germline loops: CDR1 ENHRY, CDR2 SYGVKD. The CDR3 protein is CAIRQGEVNEQFF. CDR3 DNA sequence: TGTGCCATCAGGCAGGGTGAGGTCAATGAGCAGTTCTTC.

V gene TRBV7-2 combines with J gene TRBJ1-2; 8 nucleotides match TRBD1. The CDR3 totals 15 residues. Trimming at V came to 5 bases and at J to 3 bases, leaving 8 bases not matched to a gene. Per germline, CDR1 SGHTA and CDR2 FQGNSA. The CDR3 reads CASSADRGPHYGYTF. In DNA, the CDR3 is TGTGCCAGCAGCGCCGACAGGGGACCCCACTATGGCTACACCTTC.

The chain employs TRBV11-3 and TRBJ2-1; D is undetermined. The CDR3 length is 15 residues. Germline V CDR1 and CDR2: SGHNT, YENEEA. V was clipped by 5 bases and J by 1 base, with 12 bases between them. CDR3 nucleotides: TGTGCCAGCAGCCAAGAGTCAGCATCCTACAATGAGCAGTTCTTC. Its protein product is CASSQESASYNEQFF.

This chain joins TRBV28 and TRBJ2-4, with 8 bases that match TRBD1. The length of the CDR3 is 16 residues. The V segment lost 6 bases and the J segment 0 bases; nucleotides outside the gene matches: 7. Germline CDR1 MDHEN, CDR2 SYDVKM. The CDR3 spells CASSDQGALAKNIQYF. The CDR3 bases are TGTGCCAGCAGCGATCAGGGGGCCTTAGCCAAAAACATTCAGTACTTC.

CDR3 sequence: CSVLVGGTQYF. CDR3 bases: TGCAGCGTTTTAGTGGGGGGGACCCAGTACTTC. The chain is built from TRBV29-1 and TRBJ2-5, with D tentatively TRBD2 (6 bases). Germline V CDR1 and CDR2: SQVTM, ANQGSEA. This CDR3 is built from 11 residues. V was clipped by 5 bases and J by 7 bases, with 11 bases between them.

This chain links TRBV7-7 with TRBJ1-5, with 10 bases aligning to TRBD1. There are 15 residues in the CDR3. V lost 5 bases and J lost 5; bases outside the gene matches: 6. Germline V lookup: CDR1 SSHAT, CDR2 FNYEAQ (reference sequence). The CDR3 region has the DNA TGTGCCAGCAGCCGGGACAGGGGCGATTATCAGCCCCAGCATTTT. Its protein is CASSRDRGDYQPQHF.

V gene TRBV28 combines with J gene TRBJ1-6; 9 bases align to TRBD1. V shed 5 bases and J 9 bases; nucleotides not matched to a gene: 8. The CDR3 is 15 amino acids. Germline V gene data show CDR1 as MDHEN and CDR2 as SYDVKM. The chain's CDR3 is CASSPMDRGGSPLHF. DNA of the CDR3: TGTGCCAGCAGTCCCATGGACAGGGGTGGTTCACCCCTCCACTTT.

V usage is TRBV5-4 and J usage is TRBJ1-6, with 7 positions matching TRBD1. In germline, CDR1 is SGHNT, CDR2 YYREEE (reference sequence). This CDR3 spans 19 amino acids. Trimming cost V 4 bases and J 5 bases; bases outside gene matches: 18. CDR3 in DNA: TGTGCCAGCAGCCTGGGACAGACTTTCGGTGGGGTGAATAATTCACCCCTCCACTTT. Amino acids: CASSLGQTFGGVNNSPLHF.

The chain uses TRBV9 and TRBJ2-3; 15 nucleotides line up with TRBD2. This CDR3 has 18 residues. Germline CDR1 SGDLS, CDR2 YYNGEE. The V segment lost 3 bases and the J segment 0 bases; nucleotides outside the gene matches: 5. CDR3: CASSAGLAGGSSTDTQYF. The CDR3 nucleotides are TGTGCCAGCAGCGCGGGACTAGCGGGGGGATCTAGCACAGATACGCAGTATTTT.

The rearrangement joins TRBV9 to TRBJ1-3, with D unresolved. The germline V gene has CDR1 SGDLS and CDR2 YYNGEE. V lost 4 bases and J lost 1, with 18 bases in between. There are 17 residues in the CDR3. The CDR3 here is CASSRDAYGLSGNTIYF. The CDR3 DNA follows: TGTGCCAGCAGCCGCGACGCTTACGGGCTTTCTGGAAACACCATATATTTT.

This chain joins TRBV7-2 and TRBJ1-5, with 9 bases lining up with TRBD1. The CDR3 sequence is 15 residues long. Germline values: CDR1 SGHTA, CDR2 FQGNSA. The V segment lost 4 bases and the J segment 6 bases; nucleotides outside the gene matches: 7. The CDR3 is CASSSTGGDGQPQHF. The DNA for the CDR3 is TGTGCCAGCAGCTCCACAGGGGGCGACGGTCAGCCCCAGCATTTT.